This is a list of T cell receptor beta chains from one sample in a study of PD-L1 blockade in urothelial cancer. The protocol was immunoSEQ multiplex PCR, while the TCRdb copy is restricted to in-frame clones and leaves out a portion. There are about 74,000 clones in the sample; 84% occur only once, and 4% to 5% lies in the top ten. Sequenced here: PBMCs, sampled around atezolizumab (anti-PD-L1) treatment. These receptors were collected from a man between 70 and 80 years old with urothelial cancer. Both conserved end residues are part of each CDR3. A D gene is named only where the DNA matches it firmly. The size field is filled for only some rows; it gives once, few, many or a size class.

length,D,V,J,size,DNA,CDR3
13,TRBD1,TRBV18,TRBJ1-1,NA,TGTGCCAGCTCACCTACAGGGGACACTGAAGCTTTCTTT,CASSPTGDTEAFF
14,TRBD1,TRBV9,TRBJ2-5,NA,TGTGCCAGCAGCCTGCGGGACAGGAAAGAGACCCAGTACTTC,CASSLRDRKETQYF
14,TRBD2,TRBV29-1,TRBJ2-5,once,TGCAGCGTTGAACTAGCGGGAGGGGGGGAGACCCAGTACTTC,CSVELAGGGETQYF
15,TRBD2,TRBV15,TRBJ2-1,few,TGTGCCACCAGCATCGGACTAGCGGGACCTAATGAGCAGTTCTTC,CATSIGLAGPNEQFF
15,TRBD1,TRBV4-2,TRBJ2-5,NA,TGTGCCAGCAGCCGGGGGACAGAACCCCTCGAGACCCAGTACTTC,CASSRGTEPLETQYF
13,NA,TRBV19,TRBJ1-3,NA,TGTGCCAGCACCGGGGTCGGTGGAAACACCATATATTTT,CASTGVGGNTIYF
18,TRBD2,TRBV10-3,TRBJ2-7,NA,TGTGCCATCAGTGTTCTTATCGGGAGGGGCCCCCCCTCCTACGAGCAGTACTTC,CAISVLIGRGPPSYEQYF
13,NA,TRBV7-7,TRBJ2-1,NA,TGTGCCAGCAGCCACGGGAGCGCTGGTGAGCAGTTCTTC,CASSHGSAGEQFF
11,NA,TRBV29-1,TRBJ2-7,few,TGCAGCGTTGGGTTAGGGGGCGAGCAGTACTTC,CSVGLGGEQYF
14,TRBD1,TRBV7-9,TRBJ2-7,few,TGTGCCAGCAGCCAACGGGACAGTCATAACGAGCAGTACTTC,CASSQRDSHNEQYF
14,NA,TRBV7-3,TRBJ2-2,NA,TGTGCCAGCAGCTTAATGCGGTCGACCGGGGAGCTGTTTTTT,CASSLMRSTGELFF
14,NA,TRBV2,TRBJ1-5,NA,TGTGCCAGCGGGACACCCCATAGCAATCAGCCCCAGCATTTT,CASGTPHSNQPQHF
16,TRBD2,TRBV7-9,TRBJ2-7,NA,TGTGCCAGCAGCCTCAAAACTAGCGGGAGAAAAGACGAGCAGTACTTC,CASSLKTSGRKDEQYF
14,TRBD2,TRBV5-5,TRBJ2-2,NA,TGTGCCAGCGGACTAGCGCCGAACACCGGGGAGCTGTTTTTT,CASGLAPNTGELFF
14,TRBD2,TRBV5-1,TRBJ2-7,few,TGCGCCAGCCGAGGACTAGCCCCCTCCTACGAGCAGTACTTC,CASRGLAPSYEQYF
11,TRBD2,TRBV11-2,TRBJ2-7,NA,TGTGCCAGCAGCTTACCTCCGGGGGGGGAGTTC,CASSLPPGGEF
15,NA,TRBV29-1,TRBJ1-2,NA,TGCAGCGTTGAAGATCACGGGGGAGTCAACTATGGCTACACCTTC,CSVEDHGGVNYGYTF
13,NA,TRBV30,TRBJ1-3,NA,TGTGCCTGGAGTGCCCCAGTTGGAAACACCATATATTTT,CAWSAPVGNTIYF
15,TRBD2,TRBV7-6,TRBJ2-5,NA,TGTGCCAGCAGCTTCGACGGGAGGGCCCGGGAGACCCAGTACTTC,CASSFDGRARETQYF